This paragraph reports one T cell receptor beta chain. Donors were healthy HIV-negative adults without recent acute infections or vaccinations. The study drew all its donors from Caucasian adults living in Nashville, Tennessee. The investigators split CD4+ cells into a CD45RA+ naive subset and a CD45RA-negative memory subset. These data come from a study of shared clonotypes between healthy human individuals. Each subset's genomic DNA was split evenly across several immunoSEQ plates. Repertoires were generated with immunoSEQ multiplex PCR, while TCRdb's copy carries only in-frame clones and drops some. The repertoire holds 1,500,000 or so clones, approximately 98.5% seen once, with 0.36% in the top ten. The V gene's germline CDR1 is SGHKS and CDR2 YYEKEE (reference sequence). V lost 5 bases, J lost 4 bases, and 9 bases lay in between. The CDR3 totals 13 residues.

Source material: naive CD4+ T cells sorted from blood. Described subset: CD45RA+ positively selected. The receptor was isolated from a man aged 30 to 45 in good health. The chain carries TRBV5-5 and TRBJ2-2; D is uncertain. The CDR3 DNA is TGTGCCAGCAGTACACCCGGCACCGGGGAGCTGTTTTTT. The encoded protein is CASSTPGTGELFF.